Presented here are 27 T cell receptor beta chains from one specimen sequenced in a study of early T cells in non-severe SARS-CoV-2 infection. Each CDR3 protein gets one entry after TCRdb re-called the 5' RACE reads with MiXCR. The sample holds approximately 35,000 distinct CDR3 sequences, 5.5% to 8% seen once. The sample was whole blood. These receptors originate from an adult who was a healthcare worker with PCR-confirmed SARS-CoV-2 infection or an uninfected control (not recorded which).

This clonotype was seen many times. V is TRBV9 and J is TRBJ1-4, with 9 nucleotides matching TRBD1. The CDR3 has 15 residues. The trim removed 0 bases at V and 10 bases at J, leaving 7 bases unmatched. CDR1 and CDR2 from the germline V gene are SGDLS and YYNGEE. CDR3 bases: TGTGCCAGCAGCGTAGCGGGACAGGGAAGTGGAAAACTGTTTTTT. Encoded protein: CASSVAGQGSGKLFF. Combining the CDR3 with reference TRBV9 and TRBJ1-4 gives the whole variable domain DSGVTQTPKHLITATGQRVTLRCSPRSGDLSVYWYQQSLDQGLQFLIQYYNGEERAKGNILERFSAQQFPDLHSELNLSSLELGDSALYFCASSVAGQGSGKLFFGSGTQLSVL.

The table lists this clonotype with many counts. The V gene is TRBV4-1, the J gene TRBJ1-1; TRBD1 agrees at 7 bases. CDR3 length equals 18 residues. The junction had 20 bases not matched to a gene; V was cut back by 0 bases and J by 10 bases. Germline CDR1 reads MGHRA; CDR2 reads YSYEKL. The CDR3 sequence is CASSQEGTGTVGGVSAFF. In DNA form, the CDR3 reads TGCGCCAGCAGCCAAGAGGGGACCGGGACAGTCGGGGGTGTCTCAGCTTTCTTT.

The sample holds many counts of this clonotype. The CDR3 loop reads CASSLVADTDTQYF. CDR3 in DNA: TGCGCCAGCAGCTTGGTAGCGGACACAGATACGCAGTATTTT. V gene TRBV5-1 combines with J gene TRBJ2-3, with D possibly being TRBD2 (6 bases). The CDR3 consists of 14 residues. CDR1 is SGHRS, CDR2 YFSETQ, per germline. V shed 0 bases and J shed 2 bases, with 7 bases lying between them.

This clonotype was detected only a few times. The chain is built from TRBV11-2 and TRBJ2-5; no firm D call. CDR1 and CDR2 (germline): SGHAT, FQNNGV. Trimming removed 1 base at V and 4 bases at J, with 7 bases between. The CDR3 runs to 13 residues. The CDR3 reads CASSLAMRETQYF. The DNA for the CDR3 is TGTGCCAGCAGCTTAGCCATGAGAGAGACCCAGTACTTC.

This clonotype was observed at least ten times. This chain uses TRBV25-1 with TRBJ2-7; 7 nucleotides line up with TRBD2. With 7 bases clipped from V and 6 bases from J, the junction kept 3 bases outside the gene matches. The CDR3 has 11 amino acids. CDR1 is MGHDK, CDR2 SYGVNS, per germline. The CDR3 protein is CASTGGGEQYF. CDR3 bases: TGTGCCAGCACGGGCGGGGGCGAGCAGTACTTC.

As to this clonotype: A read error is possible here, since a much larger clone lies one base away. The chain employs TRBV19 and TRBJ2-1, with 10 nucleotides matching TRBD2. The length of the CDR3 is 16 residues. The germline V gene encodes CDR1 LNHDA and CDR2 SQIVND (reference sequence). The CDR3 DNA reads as TGTACCAGTAGTATGTCTATCGGACTAGCGGACAATGAGCAGTTCTTC. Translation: CTSSMSIGLADNEQFF.

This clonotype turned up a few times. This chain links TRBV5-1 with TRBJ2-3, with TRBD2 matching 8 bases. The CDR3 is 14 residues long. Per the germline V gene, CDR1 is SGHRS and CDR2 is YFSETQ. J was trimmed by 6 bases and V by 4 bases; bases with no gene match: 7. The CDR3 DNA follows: TGCGCCAGCAGCGGTAGCGGGAACGAGGATACGCAGTATTTT. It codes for CASSGSGNEDTQYF. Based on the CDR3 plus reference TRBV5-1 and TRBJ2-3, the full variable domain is KAGVTQTPRYLIKTRGQQVTLSCSPISGHRSVSWYQQTPGQGLQFLFEYFSETQRNKGNFPGRFSGRQFSNSRSEMNVSTLELGDSALYLCASSGSGNEDTQYFGPGTRLTVL.

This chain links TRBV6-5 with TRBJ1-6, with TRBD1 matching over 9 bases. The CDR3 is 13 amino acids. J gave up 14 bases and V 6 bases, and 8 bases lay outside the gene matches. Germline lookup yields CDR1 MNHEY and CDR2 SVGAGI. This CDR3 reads CASSRDRARALHF. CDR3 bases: TGTGCCAGCAGCCGGGACAGGGCGAGGGCCCTCCACTTT.

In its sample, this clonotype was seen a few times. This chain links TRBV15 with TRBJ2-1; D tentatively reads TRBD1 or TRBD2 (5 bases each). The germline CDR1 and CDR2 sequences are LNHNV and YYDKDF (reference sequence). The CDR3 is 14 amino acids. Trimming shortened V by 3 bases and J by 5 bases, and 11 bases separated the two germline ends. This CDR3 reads CATSSGTLNNEQFF. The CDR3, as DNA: TGTGCCACCAGCAGCGGGACCCTTAACAATGAGCAGTTCTTC.

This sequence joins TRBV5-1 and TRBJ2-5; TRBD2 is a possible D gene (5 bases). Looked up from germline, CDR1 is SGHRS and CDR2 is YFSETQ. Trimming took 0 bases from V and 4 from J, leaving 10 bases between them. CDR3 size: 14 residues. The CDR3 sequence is CASSLGEMGETQYF. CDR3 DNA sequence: TGCGCCAGCAGCTTGGGGGAGATGGGAGAGACCCAGTACTTC.

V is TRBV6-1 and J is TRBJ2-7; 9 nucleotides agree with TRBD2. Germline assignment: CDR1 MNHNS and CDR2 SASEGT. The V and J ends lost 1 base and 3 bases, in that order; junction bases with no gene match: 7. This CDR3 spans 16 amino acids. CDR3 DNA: TGTGCCAGCAGTGAAGAAGGACTAGCGAGGGACTACGAGCAGTACTTC. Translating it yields CASSEEGLARDYEQYF.

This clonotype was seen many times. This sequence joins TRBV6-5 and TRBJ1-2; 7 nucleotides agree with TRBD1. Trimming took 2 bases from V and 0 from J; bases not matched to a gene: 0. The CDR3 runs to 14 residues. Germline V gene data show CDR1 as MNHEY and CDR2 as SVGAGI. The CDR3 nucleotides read TGTGCCAGCAGTTACGGGACAGCTAACTATGGCTACACCTTC. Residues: CASSYGTANYGYTF.

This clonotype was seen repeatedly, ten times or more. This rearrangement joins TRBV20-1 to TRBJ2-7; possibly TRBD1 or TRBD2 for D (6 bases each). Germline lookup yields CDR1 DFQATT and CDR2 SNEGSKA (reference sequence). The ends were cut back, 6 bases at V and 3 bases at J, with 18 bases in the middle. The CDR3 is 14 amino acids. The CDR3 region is CSAHGGQFLYEQYF. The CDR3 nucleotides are TGCAGTGCCCATGGGGGGCAGTTCCTCTACGAGCAGTACTTC.

This CDR3 reads CASSLVVNEQFF. CDR3 coding DNA: TGTGCCAGCAGCTTAGTCGTTAATGAGCAGTTCTTC. The genes are TRBV11-2 and TRBJ2-1; D not certain. The germline V gene encodes CDR1 SGHAT and CDR2 FQNNGV. The CDR3 is 12 residues long. Deletions cut 1 base from V and 7 bases from J, with 5 bases between.

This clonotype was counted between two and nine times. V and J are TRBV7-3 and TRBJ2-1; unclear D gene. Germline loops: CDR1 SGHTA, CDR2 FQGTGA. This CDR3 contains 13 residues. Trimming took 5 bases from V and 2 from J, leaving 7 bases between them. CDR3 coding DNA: TGTGCCAGCAGCGCTGGGGCCTACAATGAGCAGTTCTTC. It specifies CASSAGAYNEQFF.

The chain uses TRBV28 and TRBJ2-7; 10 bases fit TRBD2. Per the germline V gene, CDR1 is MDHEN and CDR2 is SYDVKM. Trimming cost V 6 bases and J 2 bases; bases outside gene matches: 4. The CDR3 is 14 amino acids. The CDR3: CASSPTSGAYEQYF. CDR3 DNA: TGTGCCAGCAGCCCCACTAGCGGGGCCTACGAGCAGTACTTC.

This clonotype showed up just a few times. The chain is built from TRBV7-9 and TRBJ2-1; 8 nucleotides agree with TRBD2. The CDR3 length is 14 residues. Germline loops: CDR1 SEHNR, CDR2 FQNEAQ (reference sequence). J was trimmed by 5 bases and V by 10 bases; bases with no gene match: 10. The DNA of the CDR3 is TGTGCCACCCGGGCTAGCGGGCCGAACAATGAGCAGTTCTTC. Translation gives CATRASGPNNEQFF.

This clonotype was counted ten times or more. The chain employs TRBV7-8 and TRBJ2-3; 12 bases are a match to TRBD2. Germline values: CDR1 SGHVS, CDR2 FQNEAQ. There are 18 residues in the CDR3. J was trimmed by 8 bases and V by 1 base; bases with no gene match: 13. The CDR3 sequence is CASSLGAGLAGRGFTQYF. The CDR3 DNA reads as TGTGCCAGCAGCTTAGGTGCCGGACTAGCGGGACGGGGGTTTACGCAGTATTTT.

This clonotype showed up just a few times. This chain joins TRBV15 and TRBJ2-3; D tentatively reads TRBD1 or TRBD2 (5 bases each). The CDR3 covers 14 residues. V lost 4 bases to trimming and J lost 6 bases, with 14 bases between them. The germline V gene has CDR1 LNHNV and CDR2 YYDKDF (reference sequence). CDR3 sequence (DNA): TGTGCCACCAGCACGGGACCGCCACCCGATACGCAGTATTTT. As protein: CATSTGPPPDTQYF.

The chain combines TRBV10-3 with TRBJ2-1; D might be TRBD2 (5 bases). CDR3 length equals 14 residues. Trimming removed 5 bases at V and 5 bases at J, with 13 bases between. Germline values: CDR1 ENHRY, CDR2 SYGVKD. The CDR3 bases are TGTGCCATCAGTATTCAGCAGGAGGACAATGAGCAGTTCTTC. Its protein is CAISIQQEDNEQFF.

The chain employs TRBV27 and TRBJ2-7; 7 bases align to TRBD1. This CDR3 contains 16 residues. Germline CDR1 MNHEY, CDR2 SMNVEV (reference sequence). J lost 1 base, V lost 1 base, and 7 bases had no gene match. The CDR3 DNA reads TGTGCCAGCAGTTTATTGGGGCCCAGGGGGTCCTACGAGCAGTACTTC. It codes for CASSLLGPRGSYEQYF.

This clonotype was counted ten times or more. CDR3 coding DNA: TGTGCCAGCAGTTTATCTTGGGGCCAGCCCCAGCATTTT. It yields the protein CASSLSWGQPQHF. The chain employs TRBV28 and TRBJ1-5; possibly TRBD1 for D (5 bases). Germline CDR1 is MDHEN and CDR2 is SYDVKM. V dropped 1 base and J dropped 7 bases, with 8 bases sitting between them. The CDR3 spans 13 residues. The variable domain in full, completed from reference TRBV28 and TRBJ1-5, reads DVKVTQSSRYLVKRTGEKVFLECVQDMDHENMFWYRQDPGLGLRLIYFSYDVKMKEKGDIPEGYSVSREKKERFSLILESASTNQTSMYLCASSLSWGQPQHFGDGTRLSIL.

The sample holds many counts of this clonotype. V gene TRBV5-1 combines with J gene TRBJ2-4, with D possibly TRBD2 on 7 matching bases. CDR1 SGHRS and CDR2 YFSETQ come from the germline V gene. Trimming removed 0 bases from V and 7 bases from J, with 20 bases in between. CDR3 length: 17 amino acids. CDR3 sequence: CASSLGLLAEQGNIQYF. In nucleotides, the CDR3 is TGCGCCAGCAGCTTGGGCCTCCTAGCGGAGCAGGGGAACATTCAGTACTTC.

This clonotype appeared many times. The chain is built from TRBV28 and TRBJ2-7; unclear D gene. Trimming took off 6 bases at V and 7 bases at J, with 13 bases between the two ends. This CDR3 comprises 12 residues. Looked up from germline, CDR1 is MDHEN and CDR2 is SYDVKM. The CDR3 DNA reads TGTGCCAGCAGACCCCAGATGGGGGAGCAGTACTTC. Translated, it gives CASRPQMGEQYF.

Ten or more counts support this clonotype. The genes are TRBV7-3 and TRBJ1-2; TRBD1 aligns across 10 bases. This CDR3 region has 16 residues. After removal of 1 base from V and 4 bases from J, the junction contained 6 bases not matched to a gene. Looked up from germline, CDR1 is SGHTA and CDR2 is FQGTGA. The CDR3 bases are TGTGCCAGCAGCTTAAGTGGACAGGGGGTTATCTATGGCTACACCTTC. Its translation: CASSLSGQGVIYGYTF.

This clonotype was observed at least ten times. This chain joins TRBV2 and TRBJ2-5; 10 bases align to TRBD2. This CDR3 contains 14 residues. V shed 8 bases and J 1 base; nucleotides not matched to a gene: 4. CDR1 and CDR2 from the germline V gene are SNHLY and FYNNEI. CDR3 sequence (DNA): TGTGCCAGCCCAAGACTAGCGGGCCAAGAGACCCAGTACTTC. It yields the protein CASPRLAGQETQYF. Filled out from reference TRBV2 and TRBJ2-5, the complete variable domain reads EPEVTQTPSHQVTQMGQEVILRCVPISNHLYFYWYRQILGQKVEFLVSFYNNEISEKSEIFDDQFSVERPDGSNFTLKIRSTKLEDSAMYFCASPRLAGQETQYFGPGTRLLVL.

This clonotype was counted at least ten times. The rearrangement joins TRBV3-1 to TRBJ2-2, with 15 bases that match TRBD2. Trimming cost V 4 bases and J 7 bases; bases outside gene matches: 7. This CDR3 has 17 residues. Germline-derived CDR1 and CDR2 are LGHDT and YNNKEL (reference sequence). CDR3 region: CASSRGLAGGGGGELFF. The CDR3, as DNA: TGTGCCAGCAGCCGGGGACTAGCGGGAGGAGGAGGCGGGGAGCTGTTTTTT.